A selection of T cell receptor beta chains follows, all from one sample in a study of control samples from healthy donors and cancer patients. TCRdb's table, derived via immunoSEQ multiplex PCR, lists solely in-frame clones and lacks some. The sample lists fewer than 110,000 clones; 75% to 90% were seen once. Sequenced input: blood. Every receptor here comes from a man younger than 45 in good health. Both conserved end residues are part of each CDR3. The order of the fields is D gene, CDR3 length, V gene, J gene, clone size, CDR3 protein, CDR3 DNA. The D gene is left open where the match is weak. Some rows mark clone size as missing; the rest say once, few, many or name a class of expanded clone.

D gene: TRBD1
CDR3 length: 13
V gene: TRBV30
J gene: TRBJ1-2
clone size: .
CDR3 protein: CAWRLTGGNGYTF
CDR3 DNA: TGTGCCTGGAGATTAACAGGGGGGAACGGCTACACCTTC

D gene: .
CDR3 length: 16
V gene: TRBV7-9
J gene: TRBJ1-5
clone size: .
CDR3 protein: CASSLDSRRGNQPQHF
CDR3 DNA: TGTGCCAGCAGCTTAGATAGCAGGAGGGGCAATCAGCCCCAGCATTTT

D gene: TRBD2
CDR3 length: 17
V gene: TRBV11-3
J gene: TRBJ2-1
clone size: .
CDR3 protein: CASSLNSGRLGGDEQFF
CDR3 DNA: TGTGCCAGCAGCTTAAATAGCGGGAGGTTGGGAGGGGATGAGCAGTTCTTC

D gene: .
CDR3 length: 11
V gene: TRBV7-9
J gene: TRBJ2-5
clone size: .
CDR3 protein: CASSFTGTQYF
CDR3 DNA: TGTGCCAGCAGCTTCACGGGGACCCAGTACTTC

D gene: TRBD2
CDR3 length: 16
V gene: TRBV9
J gene: TRBJ2-1
clone size: .
CDR3 protein: CASSVENRGRVVEQFF
CDR3 DNA: TGTGCCAGCAGCGTAGAAAACAGAGGGAGGGTCGTTGAGCAGTTCTTC

D gene: TRBD2
CDR3 length: 13
V gene: TRBV7-9
J gene: TRBJ2-5
clone size: .
CDR3 protein: CASSEAGPSTQYF
CDR3 DNA: TGTGCCAGCAGCGAAGCGGGACCGTCGACCCAGTACTTC

D gene: TRBD1
CDR3 length: 16
V gene: TRBV30
J gene: TRBJ1-5
clone size: .
CDR3 protein: CAWSVYPRTGGEPQHF
CDR3 DNA: TGTGCCTGGAGTGTATATCCTAGGACAGGGGGAGAGCCCCAGCATTTT

D gene: .
CDR3 length: 15
V gene: TRBV28
J gene: TRBJ2-3
clone size: .
CDR3 protein: CASSFKGATTDTQYF
CDR3 DNA: TGTGCCAGCAGTTTTAAGGGAGCGACCACAGATACGCAGTATTTT

D gene: TRBD1
CDR3 length: 14
V gene: TRBV5-1
J gene: TRBJ2-5
clone size: .
CDR3 protein: CASSSQGARETQYF
CDR3 DNA: TGCGCCAGCAGCTCGCAGGGGGCGAGAGAGACCCAGTACTTC

D gene: TRBD1
CDR3 length: 13
V gene: TRBV29-1
J gene: TRBJ2-1
clone size: .
CDR3 protein: CSVAGGRVNEQFF
CDR3 DNA: TGCAGCGTCGCAGGGGGCCGGGTCAATGAGCAGTTCTTC

D gene: TRBD2
CDR3 length: 17
V gene: TRBV30
J gene: TRBJ2-2
clone size: once
CDR3 protein: CAWSGTSGVPNTGELFF
CDR3 DNA: TGTGCCTGGAGTGGGACTAGCGGGGTGCCGAACACCGGGGAGCTGTTTTTT

D gene: .
CDR3 length: 14
V gene: TRBV19
J gene: TRBJ1-1
clone size: .
CDR3 protein: CASSIKSIPTEAFF
CDR3 DNA: TGTGCCAGTAGTATAAAGAGTATTCCCACTGAAGCTTTCTTT

D gene: .
CDR3 length: 17
V gene: TRBV15
J gene: TRBJ2-6
clone size: .
CDR3 protein: CATSQRRGSSGANVLTF
CDR3 DNA: TGTGCCACCAGCCAACGAAGGGGGTCCTCTGGGGCCAACGTCCTGACTTTC

D gene: .
CDR3 length: 14
V gene: TRBV28
J gene: TRBJ1-4
clone size: .
CDR3 protein: CASSFDQGYGKLFF
CDR3 DNA: TGTGCCAGCAGTTTCGATCAGGGGTATGGAAAACTGTTTTTT

D gene: .
CDR3 length: 14
V gene: TRBV5-1
J gene: TRBJ2-1
clone size: .
CDR3 protein: CASRTDISYNEQFF
CDR3 DNA: TGCGCCAGCAGAACCGACATCTCCTACAATGAGCAGTTCTTC

D gene: .
CDR3 length: 15
V gene: TRBV7-9
J gene: TRBJ1-4
clone size: .
CDR3 protein: CASSLGQGLNEKLFF
CDR3 DNA: TGTGCCAGCAGCTTAGGCCAGGGGTTAAATGAAAAACTGTTTTTT

D gene: .
CDR3 length: 14
V gene: TRBV14
J gene: TRBJ1-1
clone size: .
CDR3 protein: CASSQDQIRSRAFF
CDR3 DNA: TGTGCCAGCAGCCAGGATCAGATCAGGAGTCGAGCTTTCTTT

D gene: TRBD2
CDR3 length: 13
V gene: TRBV6-6
J gene: TRBJ2-3
clone size: .
CDR3 protein: CASRAGGQDTQYF
CDR3 DNA: TGTGCCAGCAGAGCGGGAGGGCAGGATACGCAGTATTTT

D gene: TRBD1
CDR3 length: 17
V gene: TRBV2
J gene: TRBJ1-5
clone size: .
CDR3 protein: CASSTNRGQPSNQPQHF
CDR3 DNA: TGTGCCAGCTCCACCAACCGGGGACAGCCATCAAATCAGCCCCAGCATTTT

D gene: .
CDR3 length: 14
V gene: TRBV7-2
J gene: TRBJ2-7
clone size: once
CDR3 protein: CASSLGTGSYEQYF
CDR3 DNA: TGTGCCAGCAGCCTAGGGACTGGTTCCTACGAGCAGTACTTC

D gene: .
CDR3 length: 13
V gene: TRBV6-2/TRBV6-3
J gene: TRBJ2-1
clone size: .
CDR3 protein: CASSQGHLNEQFF
CDR3 DNA: TGTGCCAGCAGCCAGGGACATCTCAATGAGCAGTTCTTC

D gene: .
CDR3 length: 13
V gene: TRBV28
J gene: TRBJ1-5
clone size: .
CDR3 protein: CASSLIGGQPQHF
CDR3 DNA: TGTGCCAGCAGCTTAATAGGGGGGCAGCCCCAGCATTTT

D gene: .
CDR3 length: 10
V gene: TRBV20-1
J gene: TRBJ1-1
clone size: .
CDR3 protein: CSARAYEAFF
CDR3 DNA: TGCAGTGCTAGGGCCTATGAAGCTTTCTTT

D gene: .
CDR3 length: 16
V gene: TRBV18
J gene: TRBJ1-5
clone size: few
CDR3 protein: CASSPNQGSEDQPQHF
CDR3 DNA: TGTGCCAGCTCACCGAACCAAGGAAGTGAGGATCAGCCCCAGCATTTT

D gene: .
CDR3 length: 13
V gene: TRBV12-5
J gene: TRBJ2-7
clone size: .
CDR3 protein: CASGLDRASEQYF
CDR3 DNA: TGTGCTAGTGGTTTGGACAGGGCCAGCGAGCAGTACTTC

D gene: .
CDR3 length: 15
V gene: TRBV5-8
J gene: TRBJ2-2
clone size: .
CDR3 protein: CASSSPTANTGELFF
CDR3 DNA: TGTGCCAGCAGCTCACCGACAGCGAACACCGGGGAGCTGTTTTTT

D gene: .
CDR3 length: 16
V gene: TRBV4-1
J gene: TRBJ2-6
clone size: .
CDR3 protein: CASSQERGAGANVLTF
CDR3 DNA: TGCGCCAGCAGCCAAGAGCGAGGGGCTGGGGCCAACGTCCTGACTTTC

D gene: .
CDR3 length: 14
V gene: TRBV5-1
J gene: TRBJ1-1
clone size: .
CDR3 protein: CASSTGRGNTEAFF
CDR3 DNA: TGCGCCAGCAGCACGGGCAGGGGGAACACTGAAGCTTTCTTT

D gene: .
CDR3 length: 17
V gene: TRBV4-3
J gene: TRBJ1-6
clone size: once
CDR3 protein: CASSQEEPYSYNSPLHF
CDR3 DNA: TGCGCCAGCAGCCAAGAGGAACCATACTCCTATAATTCACCCCTCCACTTT

D gene: .
CDR3 length: 13
V gene: TRBV6-5
J gene: TRBJ1-1
clone size: .
CDR3 protein: CASSHRWDTEAFF
CDR3 DNA: TGTGCCAGCAGCCACCGCTGGGACACTGAAGCTTTCTTT

D gene: .
CDR3 length: 14
V gene: TRBV5-1
J gene: TRBJ1-5
clone size: .
CDR3 protein: CASSLEPGNQPQHF
CDR3 DNA: TGCGCCAGCAGCTTGGAGCCAGGCAATCAGCCCCAGCATTTT

D gene: .
CDR3 length: 14
V gene: TRBV5-4
J gene: TRBJ1-1
clone size: .
CDR3 protein: CASNPGLVNTEAFF
CDR3 DNA: TGTGCCAGCAACCCGGGACTCGTAAACACTGAAGCTTTCTTT

D gene: .
CDR3 length: 16
V gene: TRBV5-5
J gene: TRBJ2-5
clone size: once
CDR3 protein: CASSSSTGSWGETQYF
CDR3 DNA: TGTGCCAGCAGCAGTTCCACAGGGTCTTGGGGAGAGACCCAGTACTTC

D gene: .
CDR3 length: 15
V gene: TRBV3-1/TRBV3-2
J gene: TRBJ1-6
clone size: .
CDR3 protein: CASSQADTTSAPLHF
CDR3 DNA: TGTGCCAGCAGCCAAGCAGACACGACCAGTGCCCCCCTCCACTTT

D gene: .
CDR3 length: 15
V gene: TRBV11-1
J gene: TRBJ1-4
clone size: .
CDR3 protein: CASSPRDTENEKLFF
CDR3 DNA: TGTGCCAGCAGCCCCCGGGACACCGAAAATGAAAAACTGTTTTTT

D gene: .
CDR3 length: 14
V gene: TRBV27
J gene: TRBJ2-3
clone size: .
CDR3 protein: CASSLLPPTDTQYF
CDR3 DNA: TGTGCCAGCAGTTTACTCCCGCCCACAGATACGCAGTATTTT

D gene: .
CDR3 length: 17
V gene: TRBV7-2
J gene: TRBJ2-1
clone size: .
CDR3 protein: CASSLNVQGGTNVKGFF
CDR3 DNA: TGTGCCAGCAGCTTAAACGTACAGGGCGGGACTAATGTGAAAGGGTTCTTC

D gene: .
CDR3 length: 15
V gene: TRBV19
J gene: TRBJ2-3
clone size: .
CDR3 protein: CASSIGSILTDTQYF
CDR3 DNA: TGTGCCAGTAGTATCGGATCAATTCTGACAGATACGCAGTATTTT

D gene: .
CDR3 length: 16
V gene: TRBV28
J gene: TRBJ2-7
clone size: .
CDR3 protein: CASSLVDTSRTKEQYF
CDR3 DNA: TGTGCCAGCAGTTTAGTCGACACATCGAGGACGAAAGAGCAGTACTTC

D gene: .
CDR3 length: 16
V gene: TRBV3-1/TRBV3-2
J gene: TRBJ1-2
clone size: few
CDR3 protein: CASSQLTGKANYGYTF
CDR3 DNA: TGTGCCAGCAGCCAACTCACAGGGAAGGCTAACTATGGCTACACCTTC

D gene: .
CDR3 length: 14
V gene: TRBV19
J gene: TRBJ1-6
clone size: once
CDR3 protein: CASSPGPDNSPLHF
CDR3 DNA: TGTGCCAGTAGCCCGGGGCCAGATAATTCACCCCTCCACTTT

D gene: TRBD2
CDR3 length: 15
V gene: TRBV9
J gene: TRBJ2-1
clone size: .
CDR3 protein: CASSVGASGIDEQFF
CDR3 DNA: TGTGCCAGCAGCGTAGGGGCTAGCGGGATCGATGAGCAGTTCTTC

D gene: TRBD1
CDR3 length: 14
V gene: TRBV6-2/TRBV6-3
J gene: TRBJ1-2
clone size: .
CDR3 protein: CASSGTATNYGYTF
CDR3 DNA: TGTGCCAGCAGTGGGACAGCGACTAACTATGGCTACACCTTC

D gene: .
CDR3 length: 13
V gene: TRBV4-2
J gene: TRBJ2-7
clone size: .
CDR3 protein: CASSQEGVGEQYF
CDR3 DNA: TGTGCCAGCAGCCAAGAAGGAGTGGGCGAGCAGTACTTC

D gene: .
CDR3 length: 13
V gene: TRBV18
J gene: TRBJ1-2
clone size: .
CDR3 protein: CASSPKGVYGYTF
CDR3 DNA: TGTGCCAGCTCTCCCAAGGGGGTCTATGGCTACACCTTC

D gene: TRBD2
CDR3 length: 16
V gene: TRBV4-1
J gene: TRBJ2-1
clone size: .
CDR3 protein: CASSQDRSGRGNEQFF
CDR3 DNA: TGCGCCAGCAGCCAAGACCGAAGCGGGAGGGGTAATGAGCAGTTCTTC

D gene: TRBD1
CDR3 length: 13
V gene: TRBV4-1
J gene: TRBJ2-7
clone size: .
CDR3 protein: CASSQVTGGEQYF
CDR3 DNA: TGCGCCAGCAGCCAAGTGACAGGGGGCGAGCAGTACTTC

D gene: .
CDR3 length: 14
V gene: TRBV30
J gene: TRBJ1-3
clone size: many
CDR3 protein: CAWSFGLERNTIYF
CDR3 DNA: TGTGCCTGGAGTTTCGGGCTGGAGAGGAACACCATATATTTT

D gene: .
CDR3 length: 15
V gene: TRBV19
J gene: TRBJ1-5
clone size: once
CDR3 protein: CAGHTPDRSNQPQHF
CDR3 DNA: TGTGCCGGTCACACACCGGACCGGAGCAATCAGCCCCAGCATTTT